What follows are 3 T cell receptor beta chains derived from one specimen sequenced in a study of T cells in Graves' hyperthyroidism and ophthalmopathy. The investigators amplified TCR beta CDR3 regions from RNA transcripts. Using the HTBI primer set, a first-round RT-PCR was run on the TCR CDR3. One entry per CDR3 protein results from TCRdb running MiXCR on the multiplex PCR reads. Of 560,000 or so distinct CDR3 sequences listed, around 46% are singletons. Material for sequencing was peripheral blood or thyroid tissue (not recorded which). Receptors were obtained from a woman aged 18-30 years with Graves' hyperthyroidism.

This clonotype was recorded many times. A read error may account for a junction end that differs from germline. V is TRBV10-3 and J is TRBJ1-6; D is undetermined. The CDR3 is 14 residues long. Per the germline V gene, CDR1 is ENHRY and CDR2 is SYGVKD. CDR3 sequence (DNA): TGTGCCAGCAGTGAGTCCGGCGATAATTCACCCCTCCACTTT. This encodes CASSESGDNSPLHF.

The chain joins TRBV20-1 to TRBJ1-2, with TRBD1 matching 7 bases. Germline V gives CDR1 DFQATT, CDR2 SNEGSKA (reference sequence). The CDR3 sequence is 14 residues long. Losses at the gene ends were 1 base for V and 8 bases for J; bases not matched to a gene: 10. CDR3 loop: CSARALTGWSGYTF. The CDR3 bases are TGCAGTGCTAGAGCTTTGACAGGGTGGAGCGGCTACACCTTC.

V usage is TRBV12-3 or TRBV12-4 and J usage is TRBJ1-2, with 7 bases lining up with TRBD1. The CDR3 consists of 14 residues. J lost 3 bases, V lost 1 base, and 2 bases had no gene match. The CDR3 here is CASSLGDSYYGYTF. Here the CDR3 DNA reads TGTGCCAGCAGTTTAGGGGACAGCTACTATGGCTACACCTTC.